The entry below describes one TCR beta chain. The data were taken from a study of beta chain features in type 1 diabetes. CDR1 and CDR2 from the germline V gene are SGHNT and YYREEE (reference sequence). V lost 2 bases and J lost 3; bases outside the gene matches: 5. This CDR3 spans 15 amino acids. What was sequenced were expressed TCRB transcripts, since all of the isolated RNA had been reverse transcribed. The repertoire was sequenced with immunoSEQ multiplex PCR; TCRdb's copy has only in-frame clones and lacks some. The repertoire holds around 240,000 clones, 9.6% seen once, with around 0.031% in the top ten.

The clonotype comes from a woman under 30 in good health. Sequencing used naive CD4+ T cells from blood. The rearrangement joins TRBV5-4 to TRBJ2-7; TRBD1 matches 10 bases. CDR3 protein: CASSFGTGANYEQYF. The CDR3 DNA follows: TGTGCCAGCAGCTTCGGGACAGGGGCGAACTACGAGCAGTACTTC.